This is a list of T cell receptor beta chains from one sample in a study of cytomegalovirus exposure and HLA in healthy donors. The protocol was immunoSEQ multiplex PCR, while the TCRdb copy is restricted to in-frame clones and leaves out a portion. The profile shows some 150,000 clones, roughly 85% of them singletons. The sample consisted of PBMCs. The receptors were gathered from a woman under 30 in good health and CMV-seronegative. CDR3s include the opening cysteine and the closing phenylalanine or tryptophan. Each record gives: J gene, V gene, clone size, D gene, CDR3 protein, CDR3 DNA. A D gene is named only where the DNA matches it firmly. Clone size is not always given. Where it is, it says once, few, many or a class for expanded clones.

J gene: TRBJ2-7; V gene: TRBV4-3; clone size: NA; D gene: TRBD1; CDR3 protein: CASSQLATGGTLPYEQYF; CDR3 DNA: TGCGCCAGCAGCCAATTGGCCACAGGGGGCACCCTCCCCTACGAGCAGTACTTC
J gene: TRBJ2-5; V gene: TRBV30; clone size: NA; D gene: NA; CDR3 protein: CAWDTGQETQYF; CDR3 DNA: TGTGCCTGGGACACAGGGCAAGAGACCCAGTACTTC
J gene: TRBJ2-2; V gene: TRBV5-4; clone size: NA; D gene: NA; CDR3 protein: CASRRDRTNTGELFF; CDR3 DNA: TGTGCCAGCAGGCGGGACAGAACGAACACCGGGGAGCTGTTTTTT
J gene: TRBJ2-7; V gene: TRBV28; clone size: few; D gene: TRBD2; CDR3 protein: CASISVAGGHYEQYF; CDR3 DNA: TGTGCCAGCATCTCGGTGGCGGGGGGGCACTACGAGCAGTACTTC
J gene: TRBJ2-3; V gene: TRBV9; clone size: NA; D gene: NA; CDR3 protein: CASSPDSAFTDTQYF; CDR3 DNA: TGTGCCAGCAGCCCGGACTCTGCTTTCACAGATACGCAGTATTTT
J gene: TRBJ2-5; V gene: TRBV5-1; clone size: NA; D gene: NA; CDR3 protein: CASSARQETQYF; CDR3 DNA: TGCGCCAGCAGCGCCAGACAAGAGACCCAGTACTTC
J gene: TRBJ2-3; V gene: TRBV9; clone size: NA; D gene: NA; CDR3 protein: CASGWVADTQYF; CDR3 DNA: TGTGCCAGCGGTTGGGTAGCGGATACGCAGTATTTT
J gene: TRBJ1-3; V gene: TRBV28; clone size: NA; D gene: TRBD1; CDR3 protein: CASSLLGQAYSGNTIYF; CDR3 DNA: TGTGCCAGCAGTTTATTAGGACAGGCCTACTCTGGAAACACCATATATTTT
J gene: TRBJ2-4; V gene: TRBV9; clone size: NA; D gene: NA; CDR3 protein: CASSVEPGSKNIQYF; CDR3 DNA: TGTGCCAGCAGCGTAGAGCCGGGGTCAAAAAACATTCAGTACTTC
J gene: TRBJ2-2; V gene: TRBV7-9; clone size: NA; D gene: TRBD1; CDR3 protein: CASSPRQGTNTGELFF; CDR3 DNA: TGTGCCAGCAGCCCGAGACAGGGGACGAACACCGGGGAGCTGTTTTTT
J gene: TRBJ2-7; V gene: TRBV2; clone size: NA; D gene: NA; CDR3 protein: CASTPWEYEQYF; CDR3 DNA: TGTGCCAGCACCCCGTGGGAGTACGAGCAGTACTTC
J gene: TRBJ2-3; V gene: TRBV19; clone size: NA; D gene: TRBD2; CDR3 protein: CASRRLADVSTDTQYF; CDR3 DNA: TGTGCCAGTCGCCGACTAGCGGACGTTAGCACAGATACGCAGTATTTT
J gene: TRBJ2-4; V gene: TRBV27; clone size: NA; D gene: NA; CDR3 protein: CASSRAVNRDIQYF; CDR3 DNA: TGTGCCAGCAGTCGGGCCGTCAACAGGGACATTCAGTACTTC
J gene: TRBJ1-3; V gene: TRBV5-1; clone size: NA; D gene: NA; CDR3 protein: CASYGYQGPGNTIYF; CDR3 DNA: TGCGCCAGCTATGGGTATCAGGGGCCGGGAAACACCATATATTTT
J gene: TRBJ2-5; V gene: TRBV27; clone size: NA; D gene: NA; CDR3 protein: CASSHELGETQYF; CDR3 DNA: TGTGCCAGCAGTCACGAACTTGGAGAGACCCAGTACTTC
J gene: TRBJ2-5; V gene: TRBV6-5; clone size: NA; D gene: NA; CDR3 protein: CASSAPPAQYF; CDR3 DNA: TGTGCCAGCAGCGCCCCTCCGGCCCAGTACTTC
J gene: TRBJ2-5; V gene: TRBV4-2; clone size: NA; D gene: NA; CDR3 protein: CASSPQSGTRETQYF; CDR3 DNA: TGTGCCAGCAGCCCCCAAAGCGGAACCCGGGAGACCCAGTACTTC
J gene: TRBJ1-4; V gene: TRBV19; clone size: NA; D gene: NA; CDR3 protein: CASSSRYRDDEKLFF; CDR3 DNA: TGTGCCAGTAGTTCCCGATACAGGGATGATGAAAAACTGTTTTTT
J gene: TRBJ1-3; V gene: TRBV7-9; clone size: NA; D gene: TRBD1; CDR3 protein: CASSGQVGNTIYF; CDR3 DNA: TGTGCCAGCAGCGGACAGGTTGGAAACACCATATATTTT
J gene: TRBJ2-3; V gene: TRBV6-6; clone size: once; D gene: NA; CDR3 protein: CASSPRLLGTDTQYF; CDR3 DNA: TGTGCCAGCAGCCCGCGTCTGTTGGGCACAGATACGCAGTATTTT
J gene: TRBJ2-3; V gene: TRBV7-9; clone size: NA; D gene: NA; CDR3 protein: CASSLGEGGALTDTQYF; CDR3 DNA: TGTGCCAGCAGCTTAGGGGAAGGGGGGGCCCTCACAGATACGCAGTATTTT
J gene: TRBJ1-3; V gene: TRBV14; clone size: NA; D gene: NA; CDR3 protein: CASSRGVASGNTIYF; CDR3 DNA: TGTGCCAGCAGCCGGGGGGTTGCCTCTGGAAACACCATATATTTT
J gene: TRBJ2-7; V gene: TRBV7-9; clone size: NA; D gene: NA; CDR3 protein: CASSLEASSYEQYF; CDR3 DNA: TGTGCCAGCAGCTTAGAGGCTAGCTCCTACGAGCAGTACTTC
J gene: TRBJ1-2; V gene: TRBV11-2; clone size: NA; D gene: TRBD1; CDR3 protein: CASSFRPGQPGDGYTF; CDR3 DNA: TGTGCCAGCAGCTTCCGGCCGGGACAGCCCGGGGATGGCTACACCTTC
J gene: TRBJ2-1; V gene: TRBV5-8; clone size: NA; D gene: TRBD2; CDR3 protein: CAFTHSGGERYNEQFF; CDR3 DNA: TGTGCCTTTACGCATAGCGGGGGGGAAAGATACAATGAGCAGTTCTTC
J gene: TRBJ1-1; V gene: TRBV10-3; clone size: NA; D gene: TRBD1; CDR3 protein: CAISESSGQGVTEAFF; CDR3 DNA: TGTGCCATCAGTGAGTCGTCGGGACAGGGGGTCACTGAAGCTTTCTTT
J gene: TRBJ2-7; V gene: TRBV2; clone size: NA; D gene: NA; CDR3 protein: CASIVTFSYEQYF; CDR3 DNA: TGTGCCAGCATAGTCACCTTCTCCTACGAGCAGTACTTC
J gene: TRBJ2-7; V gene: TRBV4-2; clone size: NA; D gene: NA; CDR3 protein: CASSQGGGTYEQYF; CDR3 DNA: TGTGCCAGCAGCCAAGGAGGCGGGACTTACGAGCAGTACTTC
J gene: TRBJ2-7; V gene: TRBV5-1; clone size: NA; D gene: NA; CDR3 protein: CASSQGLGGDEQYF; CDR3 DNA: TGCGCCAGCAGCCAGGGGTTGGGTGGTGACGAGCAGTACTTC
J gene: TRBJ1-2; V gene: TRBV7-2; clone size: NA; D gene: NA; CDR3 protein: CASSPPRPGNYGYTF; CDR3 DNA: TGTGCCAGCAGCCCACCCCGCCCGGGGAACTATGGCTACACCTTC
J gene: TRBJ1-4; V gene: TRBV6-1; clone size: NA; D gene: NA; CDR3 protein: CASSEEVDRIEKLFF; CDR3 DNA: TGTGCCAGCAGTGAAGAAGTTGACAGGATTGAAAAACTGTTTTTT
J gene: TRBJ2-7; V gene: TRBV4-1; clone size: NA; D gene: TRBD1; CDR3 protein: CASSPFAGQGAYEQYF; CDR3 DNA: TGCGCCAGCAGCCCCTTCGCGGGACAGGGGGCCTACGAGCAGTACTTC
J gene: TRBJ1-5; V gene: TRBV6-5; clone size: NA; D gene: NA; CDR3 protein: CASSRTGNQPQHF; CDR3 DNA: TGTGCCAGCAGTCGAACAGGGAATCAGCCCCAGCATTTT
J gene: TRBJ2-6; V gene: TRBV25-1; clone size: once; D gene: NA; CDR3 protein: CASSVAGANVLTF; CDR3 DNA: TGTGCCAGCAGTGTAGCTGGGGCCAACGTCCTGACTTTC
J gene: TRBJ2-5; V gene: TRBV2; clone size: NA; D gene: NA; CDR3 protein: CASRLYQETQYF; CDR3 DNA: TGTGCCAGCAGGTTGTATCAAGAGACCCAGTACTTC
J gene: TRBJ2-6; V gene: TRBV27; clone size: NA; D gene: NA; CDR3 protein: CASRTSGANVLTF; CDR3 DNA: TGTGCCAGCAGGACTTCTGGGGCCAACGTCCTGACTTTC
J gene: TRBJ2-7; V gene: TRBV19; clone size: NA; D gene: TRBD1; CDR3 protein: CASSDPGTVPYEQYF; CDR3 DNA: TGTGCCAGTAGCGACCCCGGGACAGTTCCCTACGAGCAGTACTTC
J gene: TRBJ1-2; V gene: TRBV10-1; clone size: NA; D gene: TRBD1; CDR3 protein: CASKAGGDYGYTF; CDR3 DNA: TGCGCCAGCAAGGCAGGGGGCGACTATGGCTACACCTTC
J gene: TRBJ2-1; V gene: TRBV7-9; clone size: NA; D gene: NA; CDR3 protein: CASSLGGDRSQFF; CDR3 DNA: TGTGCCAGCAGCTTAGGAGGTGATCGGTCGCAGTTCTTC
J gene: TRBJ2-3; V gene: TRBV11-2; clone size: NA; D gene: NA; CDR3 protein: CASSLGEGGDGTDTQYF; CDR3 DNA: TGTGCCAGCAGCTTAGGGGAGGGGGGAGACGGCACAGATACGCAGTATTTT
J gene: TRBJ1-6; V gene: TRBV7-6; clone size: NA; D gene: NA; CDR3 protein: CASSFATGGGSYNSPLHF; CDR3 DNA: TGTGCCAGCAGCTTTGCTACGGGGGGGGGATCCTATAATTCACCCCTCCACTTT
J gene: TRBJ1-5; V gene: TRBV6-1; clone size: NA; D gene: NA; CDR3 protein: CASKGRDNQPQHF; CDR3 DNA: TGTGCCAGCAAAGGCAGGGATAATCAGCCCCAGCATTTT
J gene: TRBJ2-4; V gene: TRBV18; clone size: NA; D gene: NA; CDR3 protein: CASSPPAYVGEAKNIQYF; CDR3 DNA: TGTGCCAGCTCACCCCCCGCGTACGTCGGGGAGGCCAAAAACATTCAGTACTTC
J gene: TRBJ2-5; V gene: TRBV6-5; clone size: NA; D gene: NA; CDR3 protein: CASSRPGVNQETQYF; CDR3 DNA: TGTGCCAGCAGTAGACCAGGGGTTAACCAAGAGACCCAGTACTTC
J gene: TRBJ2-2; V gene: TRBV10-3; clone size: NA; D gene: NA; CDR3 protein: CAISDHRANTGELFF; CDR3 DNA: TGTGCCATCAGTGATCACAGGGCGAACACCGGGGAGCTGTTTTTT
J gene: TRBJ1-6; V gene: TRBV19; clone size: NA; D gene: TRBD1; CDR3 protein: CASSIATGENSPLHF; CDR3 DNA: TGTGCCAGTAGTATAGCAACAGGGGAAAATTCACCCCTCCACTTT
J gene: TRBJ2-3; V gene: TRBV4-1; clone size: NA; D gene: NA; CDR3 protein: CASSQDAQVVTQYF; CDR3 DNA: TGCGCCAGCAGCCAAGATGCCCAGGTAGTCACGCAGTATTTT
J gene: TRBJ2-5; V gene: TRBV5-1; clone size: NA; D gene: TRBD1; CDR3 protein: CASFRDRGRRETQYF; CDR3 DNA: TGCGCCAGCTTCCGGGACAGGGGGCGCCGAGAGACCCAGTACTTC
J gene: TRBJ1-2; V gene: TRBV6-5; clone size: NA; D gene: TRBD1; CDR3 protein: CASSYLIGTGPYGYTF; CDR3 DNA: TGTGCCAGCAGTTACTTAATTGGGACAGGGCCGTATGGCTACACCTTC
J gene: TRBJ2-7; V gene: TRBV27; clone size: NA; D gene: TRBD1; CDR3 protein: CASTTPTGTGEQYF; CDR3 DNA: TGTGCCAGCACCACCCCGACAGGGACGGGCGAGCAGTACTTC
J gene: TRBJ2-7; V gene: TRBV5-1; clone size: NA; D gene: TRBD1; CDR3 protein: CASSPRPSDRGYEQYF; CDR3 DNA: TGCGCCAGCAGCCCTCGCCCATCGGACAGGGGTTACGAGCAGTACTTC
J gene: TRBJ1-3; V gene: TRBV28; clone size: NA; D gene: NA; CDR3 protein: CASSLGGISGNTIYF; CDR3 DNA: TGTGCCAGCAGTTTAGGGGGGATCTCTGGAAACACCATATATTTT
J gene: TRBJ2-1; V gene: TRBV5-5; clone size: NA; D gene: NA; CDR3 protein: CASSFSHSGAYNEQFF; CDR3 DNA: TGTGCCAGCAGCTTTTCCCATAGCGGAGCCTACAATGAGCAGTTCTTC
J gene: TRBJ1-5; V gene: TRBV28; clone size: NA; D gene: NA; CDR3 protein: CASSFSGVRETNQPQHF; CDR3 DNA: TGTGCCAGCAGTTTTTCGGGGGTCCGGGAAACCAATCAGCCCCAGCATTTT
J gene: TRBJ2-7; V gene: TRBV29-1; clone size: NA; D gene: TRBD2; CDR3 protein: CSARGAYEQYF; CDR3 DNA: TGCAGCGCCCGGGGGGCCTACGAGCAGTACTTC